The next 32 T cell receptor beta chains were all read from a single sample in a study of OX40 agonist ivuxolimab in advanced cancers. Assay used: immunoSEQ multiplex PCR; TCRdb lists only in-frame clones, some missing. The table includes over 60,000 clones, 89% detected once. Sequencing used CD4+ or CD8+ T cells sorted from blood, obtained in a trial of the OX40 agonist ivuxolimab. These receptor sequences come from an adult with an advanced solid tumor such as melanoma, head and neck, liver or kidney cancer.

J is TRBJ2-7 and V is TRBV30, with D hard to call. Trimming shortened V by 4 bases and J by 7 bases, and 14 bases separated the two germline ends. Germline assignment: CDR1 GTSNPN and CDR2 SVGIG (reference sequence). The CDR3 is 12 residues long. The CDR3 DNA reads TGTGCCTGGACGAGGTCTTTTGGGGAGCAGTACTTC. Its protein product is CAWTRSFGEQYF.

The chain couples TRBV5-4 to TRBJ2-5; weak D call: TRBD2 (7 bases). CDR3 length: 15 residues. V was shortened by 4 bases and J by 4 bases, with 17 bases between the two germline ends. Germline V gene sequence: CDR1 SGHNT, CDR2 YYREEE (reference sequence). CDR3 sequence reads: CASSAGMRGGETQYF. Written as DNA, the CDR3 is TGTGCCAGCAGCGCGGGAATGAGGGGGGGAGAGACCCAGTACTTC.

The V call is TRBV5-5, the J call TRBJ2-2; 14 nucleotides agree with TRBD2. Germline V gene sequence: CDR1 SGHKS, CDR2 YYEKEE (reference sequence). The J segment lost 7 bases and the V segment lost 3 bases, leaving 5 bases of the junction unmatched. CDR3 length: 16 amino acids. The chain's CDR3 is CASSSRLAGGYGELFF. The CDR3 nucleotides read TGTGCCAGCAGCTCCCGACTAGCGGGAGGGTACGGGGAGCTGTTTTTT.

The chain uses TRBV7-9 and TRBJ1-5; D uncertain. Deletions cut 5 bases from V and 2 bases from J, with 13 bases between. The CDR3 totals 15 residues. Germline V gene data show CDR1 as SEHNR and CDR2 as FQNEAQ (reference sequence). The CDR3 spells CASSTAGAGNQPQHF. DNA for the CDR3: TGTGCCAGCAGCACGGCAGGCGCGGGCAATCAGCCCCAGCATTTT.

The sample holds a few counts of this clone. In DNA, the CDR3 is TGTGCCTGGACGAGACAGCTAAACACCGGGGAGCTGTTTTTT. It codes for CAWTRQLNTGELFF. V is TRBV30 and J is TRBJ2-2, with D possibly TRBD1 on 5 matching bases. The CDR3 is 14 amino acids. Trimming removed 4 bases from V and 2 bases from J, with 11 bases in between. The germline V gene has CDR1 GTSNPN and CDR2 SVGIG (reference sequence).

The chain is built from TRBV28 and TRBJ2-1; the match to TRBD1 covers 8 bases. Germline V gene sequence: CDR1 MDHEN, CDR2 SYDVKM. Trimming cost V 2 bases and J 12 bases; bases outside gene matches: 12. The length of the CDR3 is 15 residues. CDR3 coding DNA: TGTGCCAGCAGTTTAGGACAGGGACCGGAGGGAGGGCAGTTCTTC. Its translation: CASSLGQGPEGGQFF.

V and J are TRBV27 and TRBJ1-4; D is uncertain. This CDR3 is 11 amino acids long. Trimming pared 0 bases from V and 8 bases from J, leaving 1 base between. The V gene's germline CDR1 is MNHEY and CDR2 SMNVEV (reference sequence). CDR3 region: CASSLSEKLFF. In DNA, the CDR3 is TGTGCCAGCAGTTTATCGGAAAAACTGTTTTTT.

The genes are TRBV11-3 and TRBJ2-5; the match to TRBD1 covers 12 bases. The CDR3 sequence is 17 residues long. V lost 2 bases to trimming and J lost 5 bases; unmatched junction nucleotides: 9. Germline V lookup: CDR1 SGHNT, CDR2 YENEEA. The CDR3 DNA follows: TGTGCCAGCAGCTTACCGTCGGGACAGGGGGCTAGGGAGACCCAGTACTTC. It encodes CASSLPSGQGARETQYF.

V usage is TRBV19 and J usage is TRBJ2-7; no firm D call. Germline V lookup: CDR1 LNHDA, CDR2 SQIVND (reference sequence). Between the trimmed V and J ends, which lost 1 base and 4 bases, there was a span of 14 bases. The CDR3 runs 15 residues. In nucleotides, the CDR3 is TGTGCCAGTAGTATAGGCTCCCAGGCGTTATACGAGCAGTACTTC. Its protein product is CASSIGSQALYEQYF.

The rearrangement uses TRBV19 and TRBJ2-1; 12 bases line up with TRBD2. J was trimmed by 6 bases and V by 6 bases; bases with no gene match: 6. Germline CDR1 reads LNHDA; CDR2 reads SQIVND (reference sequence). This CDR3 is 15 amino acids long. The CDR3 nucleotides are TGTGCCAGTAGCCACCTAGCGGGAGGGCCCAATGAGCAGTTCTTC. This sequence encodes CASSHLAGGPNEQFF. The variable domain in full, completed from reference TRBV19 and TRBJ2-1, reads DGGITQSPKYLFRKEGQNVTLSCEQNLNHDAMYWYRQDPGQGLRLIYYSQIVNDFQKGDIAEGYSVSREKKESFPLTVTSAQKNPTAFYLCASSHLAGGPNEQFFGPGTRLTVL.

The V and J genes are TRBV7-9 and TRBJ2-1; 12 bases map to TRBD2. The trim removed 1 base at V and 6 bases at J, leaving 1 base unmatched. This CDR3 has 15 residues. Per the germline V gene, CDR1 is SEHNR and CDR2 is FQNEAQ (reference sequence). The DNA for the CDR3 is TGTGCCAGCAGCTTAGTACTAGCGGGGGGCAATGAGCAGTTCTTC. Translation gives CASSLVLAGGNEQFF.

V and J are TRBV15 and TRBJ2-5; 9 bases agree with TRBD1. Germline assignment: CDR1 LNHNV and CDR2 YYDKDF (reference sequence). The CDR3 is 14 amino acids. The V and J ends lost 3 bases and 3 bases, in that order; junction bases with no gene match: 2. The CDR3 sequence is CATSRTGGEETQYF. The CDR3 region has the DNA TGTGCCACCAGCAGGACAGGGGGAGAAGAGACCCAGTACTTC.

V usage is TRBV19 and J usage is TRBJ2-3; unclear D gene. Trimming removed 1 base at V and 2 bases at J, with 10 bases between. The CDR3 is 15 amino acids. CDR1 is LNHDA and CDR2 is SQIVND in the germline V gene (reference sequence). CDR3 in amino acids: CASSIAGPYTDTQYF. The CDR3 region has the DNA TGTGCCAGTAGTATAGCCGGGCCCTACACAGATACGCAGTATTTT.

Written as DNA, the CDR3 is TGTGCCAGCTCCCGGGAAGGGGCACTAGCGGGATTCTACAATGAGCAGTTCTTC. Translated, it gives CASSREGALAGFYNEQFF. The V and J genes are TRBV18 and TRBJ2-1, with 10 nucleotides matching TRBD2. Per germline, CDR1 KGHSH and CDR2 LQKENI. The CDR3 spans 18 residues. After removal of 6 bases from V and 3 bases from J, the junction contained 14 bases not matched to a gene. Combining the CDR3 with reference TRBV18 and TRBJ2-1 gives the whole variable domain NAGVMQNPRHLVRRRGQEARLRCSPMKGHSHVYWYRQLPEEGLKFMVYLQKENIIDESGMPKERFSAEFPKEGPSILRIQQVVRGDSAAYFCASSREGALAGFYNEQFFGPGTRLTVL.

V and J are TRBV30 and TRBJ1-1; a possible D gene is TRBD1 (6 bases). Trimming stripped 2 bases from V and 3 bases from J, with 10 bases between. CDR1 is GTSNPN and CDR2 is SVGIG in the germline V gene (reference sequence). The CDR3 is 13 residues long. CDR3 region: CAWSTGSDTEAFF. CDR3 sequence (DNA): TGTGCCTGGAGTACAGGGTCGGACACTGAAGCTTTCTTT.

The chain couples TRBV7-8 to TRBJ1-1; D gene uncertain. Looked up from germline, CDR1 is SGHVS and CDR2 is FQNEAQ. The V end was cut by 1 base, the J end by 1 base, with 10 bases between. This CDR3 region has 15 residues. The CDR3 nucleotides are TGTGCCAGCAGCTTAGTACAGACTCCGAACACTGAAGCTTTCTTT. As protein: CASSLVQTPNTEAFF.

The table lists this clone with a few counts. This sample includes further DNA sequences coding for the same CDR3. V gene TRBV27 combines with J gene TRBJ2-7; D tentatively fits TRBD1 or TRBD2 (5 bases each). The CDR3 is 14 amino acids. Germline CDR1 reads MNHEY; CDR2 reads SMNVEV (reference sequence). V lost 6 bases and J lost 7, with 19 bases in between. In nucleotides, the CDR3 is TGTGCCAGCAGGGGGACGGCACGACCGGGGGAGCAGTACTTC. Its translation is CASRGTARPGEQYF.

The rearrangement uses TRBV18 and TRBJ2-1; TRBD2 matches at 9 bases. V was clipped by 0 bases and J by 8 bases; unmatched bases: 5. Germline V gene data show CDR1 as KGHSH and CDR2 as LQKENI. The CDR3 extends over 15 amino acids. The CDR3 DNA sequence: TGTGCCAGCTCACCACCGGGGCGGGAGGGCCATGAGCAGTTCTTC. Amino acid sequence: CASSPPGREGHEQFF.

The V and J genes are TRBV19 and TRBJ1-2; D possibly corresponds to TRBD1 (5 bases). The CDR3 spans 13 residues. V dropped 9 bases and J dropped 5 bases, with 16 bases sitting between them. From germline, CDR1 is LNHDA and CDR2 SQIVND (reference sequence). CDR3 sequence reads: CASSHAGPYGYTF. The CDR3 DNA is TGTGCCAGCTCCCACGCGGGACCTTATGGCTACACCTTC.

The chain uses TRBV25-1 and TRBJ1-1, with D unresolved. In germline, CDR1 is MGHDK, CDR2 SYGVNS. The CDR3 loop spans 15 amino acids. Trimming took off 1 base at V and 1 base at J, with 10 bases between the two ends. The CDR3 region has the DNA TGTGCCAGCAGTGAATCCGGGGTTGAGAACACTGAAGCTTTCTTT. It yields the protein CASSESGVENTEAFF.

The genes are TRBV5-5 and TRBJ2-5; TRBD2 agrees at 9 bases. V lost 0 bases to trimming and J lost 2 bases; unmatched junction nucleotides: 5. Germline CDR1 and CDR2: SGHKS and YYEKEE (reference sequence). The CDR3 has 16 amino acids. The CDR3 sequence: CASSLGLAGPQETQYF. CDR3 in DNA: TGTGCCAGCAGCTTGGGTCTAGCGGGACCTCAAGAGACCCAGTACTTC.

The chain combines TRBV5-4 with TRBJ2-7; the D gene could be TRBD1 or TRBD2 (5 bases each). Germline V gene lookup returns CDR1 SGHNT and CDR2 YYREEE (reference sequence). The CDR3 consists of 15 residues. Trimming left V 0 bases short and J 7 bases short, with 17 bases between. The CDR3 reads CASSLASGTGREQYF. The CDR3 nucleotides read TGTGCCAGCAGCTTGGCCTCCGGGACCGGAAGGGAGCAGTACTTC.

The chain recombines TRBV6-5 with TRBJ1-2; no clear D. This CDR3 comprises 12 residues. Germline loops: CDR1 MNHEY, CDR2 SVGAGI. The germline V and J ends were trimmed by 5 bases and 4 bases, with 8 bases remaining between them. The CDR3 DNA follows: TGTGCCAGCAGTCCAGTCCCCTATGGCTACACCTTC. As protein: CASSPVPYGYTF.

The J gene is TRBJ2-1, the V gene TRBV7-8; 10 bases are a match to TRBD2. V gave up 5 bases and J gave up 1 base; unmatched junction bases: 11. The CDR3 loop spans 18 amino acids. CDR1 and CDR2 (germline): SGHVS, FQNEAQ. The CDR3 DNA reads as TGTGCCAGCAGCCCGCGGACTAGCGGAGCTATGTCCTACAATGAGCAGTTCTTC. This translates into CASSPRTSGAMSYNEQFF. The full variable domain, in which reference TRBV7-8 and TRBJ2-1 provide the parts outside the CDR3, is GAGVSQSPRYKVAKRGQDVALRCDPISGHVSLFWYQQALGQGPEFLTYFQNEAQLDKSGLPSDRFFAERPEGSVSTLKIQRTQQEDSAVYLCASSPRTSGAMSYNEQFFGPGTRLTVL.

A word on this clone: Other nucleotide sequences from this sample produce the same CDR3. V gene TRBV7-9 combines with J gene TRBJ2-3; 9 nucleotides align to TRBD2. Germline assignment: CDR1 SEHNR and CDR2 FQNEAQ (reference sequence). This CDR3 has 15 amino acids. Trimming cost V 1 base and J 1 base; bases outside gene matches: 0. CDR3 sequence reads: CASSLGLAGTDTQYF. For the CDR3, the DNA is TGTGCCAGCAGCTTAGGACTAGCGGGCACAGATACGCAGTATTTT.

The chain links TRBV6-5 to TRBJ2-7; D is ambiguous. Trimming took off 6 bases at V and 5 bases at J, with 14 bases between the two ends. The CDR3 length is 13 residues. Germline CDR1 MNHEY, CDR2 SVGAGI. The CDR3 DNA reads as TGTGCCAGCAGGGCCTTTAGTTTCGACGAGCAGTACTTC. Its protein is CASRAFSFDEQYF.

The chain combines TRBV2 with TRBJ2-5, with 7 positions matching TRBD2. Trimming cost V 5 bases and J 5 bases; bases outside gene matches: 8. Per the germline V gene, CDR1 is SNHLY and CDR2 is FYNNEI. The CDR3 covers 14 residues. Here the CDR3 reads CASSRTSPAETQYF. The CDR3 region has the DNA TGTGCCAGCAGTAGGACTAGTCCTGCCGAGACCCAGTACTTC.

V is TRBV6-1 and J is TRBJ2-6; the D gene is possibly TRBD2 (7 bases). The CDR3 totals 15 residues. Germline V gives CDR1 MNHNS, CDR2 SASEGT. The V gene lost 6 bases and the J gene lost 2 bases, with 11 bases spanning the gap. The DNA for the CDR3 is TGTGCCAGCAGGGGGGAGGGGGCTGGGGCCAACGTCCTGACTTTC. Amino acid sequence: CASRGEGAGANVLTF.

The chain couples TRBV19 to TRBJ1-1; D is uncertain. Germline-derived CDR1 and CDR2 are LNHDA and SQIVND (reference sequence). Trimming shortened V by 5 bases and J by 0 bases, and 7 bases separated the two germline ends. The CDR3 covers 13 residues. The DNA for the CDR3 is TGTGCCAGTAGTCTAACTATGAACACTGAAGCTTTCTTT. Translation gives CASSLTMNTEAFF.

V is TRBV19 and J is TRBJ2-1; possibly TRBD2 for D (5 bases). CDR1 is LNHDA and CDR2 is SQIVND in the germline V gene (reference sequence). Trimming removed 7 bases from V and 0 bases from J, with 16 bases in between. CDR3 length: 16 residues. This CDR3 reads CASTLSAASSYNEQFF. The DNA for the CDR3 is TGTGCCAGTACCCTATCAGCGGCTAGCTCCTACAATGAGCAGTTCTTC.

This clone was detected only once. The genes are TRBV29-1 and TRBJ2-4; 9 bases agree with TRBD1. The CDR3 spans 13 residues. V trimming: 4 bases; J trimming: 9 bases; junction bases outside the gene matches: 7. Looked up from germline, CDR1 is SQVTM and CDR2 is ANQGSEA. CDR3 amino acids: CSVADRGLGIQYF. The CDR3 coding sequence is TGCAGCGTTGCGGACAGGGGACTCGGCATTCAGTACTTC.

The chain recombines TRBV21-1 with TRBJ2-5; the D segment call TRBD1 is taken from the table without a DNA check. TRBV21-1 is termed a pseudogene. The CDR3 has 15 residues. The CDR3 loop reads CASSKEGRGQETQYF. CDR3 DNA sequence: TGTGCCAGCAGCAAAGAAGGCAGGGGCCAAGAGACCCAGTACTTC.